This T cell receptor (beta chain) was profiled in a study of T-cell reconstitution after alpha-beta-depleted transplantation in children. The V end was cut by 5 bases, the J end by 2 bases, with 5 bases between. From germline, CDR1 is GTSNPN and CDR2 SVGIG (reference sequence). There are 11 residues in the CDR3. Concerning this clonotype: Antigen unknown.

Broader study findings: T-cell numbers and diversity, one year after transplant, stemmed largely from T cells that were newly produced. At around two months after transplant, the alpha-beta T cells were reportedly derived from several hundred expanded clones that came from non-depleted graft cells.

Researchers prepared the TCRbeta library using unique molecular identifiers, the study reports. TCRdb re-called the PCR reads through MiXCR, storing one row per CDR3 protein. The table includes 200,000 to 250,000 distinct CDR3 sequences, about 24% detected once. The sequence derives from a female patient aged 2 to 10 who had a stem cell transplant for congenital amegakaryocytic thrombocytopenia, so the T cells may come from the graft donor. The chain recombines TRBV30 with TRBJ2-3, with D hard to call. This specimen was PBMCs, mostly from graft donor cells, taken 360 days after TCRalphabeta/CD19-depleted stem cell transplant. In nucleotides, the CDR3 is TGTGCCTGGGGCTTCACAGATACGCAGTATTTT. It translates to CAWGFTDTQYF.